Listed here are 8 T cell receptor beta chains from one sample, sequenced in a study of CD8+CD57+ T cells in acquired aplastic anemia. All sequencing subjects had displayed CD8+CD57+ cell expansion on flow cytometry. The template for TCR beta VDJ and CDR3 sequence profiling was genomic DNA. From the reads, TCRdb called clonotypes with MiXCR, one entry per CDR3 protein. This sample has some 160,000 distinct CDR3 sequences, with about 50% found just once. Material for sequencing was sorted CD4+, CD8+, or CD8+CD57+ T cells (not recorded which) from PBMCs. Receptors were obtained from a human donor with aplastic anemia.

This clonotype was picked up many times. The chain employs TRBV25-1 and TRBJ2-5; D perhaps matches TRBD2 (7 bases). V was pared by 7 bases and J by 4 bases, with 16 bases between. This CDR3 contains 14 residues. Germline lookup yields CDR1 MGHDK and CDR2 SYGVNS. CDR3 protein: CASKGGVGTETQYF. The CDR3 nucleotides are TGTGCCAGCAAGGGGGGGGTGGGGACAGAGACCCAGTACTTC.

This clonotype has at least ten counts. The chain has TRBV6-1 and TRBJ1-4; TRBD1 matches 8 bases. The CDR3 totals 14 residues. Germline lookup yields CDR1 MNHNS and CDR2 SASEGT. The trim removed 6 bases at V and 7 bases at J, leaving 7 bases unmatched. CDR3 DNA: TGTGCCAGCAGAGACAGGGGTTACTTTGAAAAACTGTTTTTT. Residues: CASRDRGYFEKLFF.

V gene TRBV25-1 combines with J gene TRBJ2-7, with TRBD1 matching over 9 bases. Trimming cost V 4 bases and J 6 bases; bases outside gene matches: 19. The V gene's germline CDR1 is MGHDK and CDR2 SYGVNS. The CDR3 has 18 amino acids. The chain's CDR3 is CASSGVPGQGESAGEQYF. DNA for the CDR3: TGTGCCAGCAGTGGAGTCCCGGGACAGGGAGAGAGCGCGGGCGAGCAGTACTTC.

This clonotype has a count of ten or more. CDR3 residues: CSVTAPWGGGSYNEQFF. For the CDR3, the DNA is TGCAGCGTTACTGCCCCCTGGGGGGGGGGCTCCTACAATGAGCAGTTCTTC. The chain is built from TRBV29-1 and TRBJ2-1; 7 bases map to TRBD2. Germline CDR1 is SQVTM and CDR2 is ANQGSEA. Unmatched junction bases numbered 13, after V lost 5 bases and J lost 0 bases. This CDR3 is 17 amino acids long.

This clonotype was found many times. The chain uses TRBV11-2 and TRBJ2-7; a weak D match, TRBD2 (6 bases). CDR1 and CDR2 (germline): SGHAT, FQNNGV. Between the trimmed V and J ends, which lost 5 bases and 2 bases, there was a span of 7 bases. The CDR3 is made up of 12 amino acids. CDR3 sequence: CASSGGAYEQYF. CDR3 nucleotides: TGTGCCAGCAGCGGCGGGGCCTACGAGCAGTACTTC.

The chain combines TRBV2 with TRBJ1-1; D call uncertain. Looked up from germline, CDR1 is SNHLY and CDR2 is FYNNEI. V was trimmed by 3 bases and J by 1 base, leaving 12 bases between them. This CDR3 contains 15 residues. CDR3 protein: CASSEGTSANTEAFF. Here the CDR3 DNA reads TGTGCCAGCAGTGAGGGAACCTCCGCGAACACTGAAGCTTTCTTT.

The V call is TRBV4-3, the J call TRBJ1-3; D is ambiguous. From germline, CDR1 is LGHNA and CDR2 YSLEER. Trimming pared 3 bases from V and 0 bases from J, leaving 12 bases between. The CDR3 spans 16 residues. The CDR3 loop reads CASSQGLRTSGNTIYF. The CDR3 DNA follows: TGCGCCAGCAGCCAGGGTCTTCGGACCTCTGGAAACACCATATATTTT.

The V and J genes are TRBV28 and TRBJ1-1; D uncertain. Trimming cost V 8 bases and J 11 bases, with 12 bases left between them. Germline V gene data show CDR1 as MDHEN and CDR2 as SYDVKM. The CDR3 has 10 residues. The CDR3 loop is CASDVGGAFF. The CDR3 nucleotides read TGTGCCAGCGACGTCGGTGGGGCTTTCTTT.